Listed below are T cell receptor beta chains from one sample, sequenced in a study of T cells after yellow fever vaccination. TCRdb reprocessed the 5' RACE reads via MiXCR and lists one record per CDR3 protein. The table shows some 350,000 distinct CDR3 sequences, with approximately 3.9% occurring only once. The material sequenced was PBMCs, taken 5 days after the yellow fever booster vaccination. The receptors come from a man aged 18 to 30 who received the YFV17D yellow fever vaccine. The CDR3 runs from the conserved cysteine through the conserved F or W. A D gene is named only where the DNA matches it firmly. Clone size is shown for a subset of rows, as once, few, many or a class of expanded clone.

clone_size,j_call,d_call,v_call,cdr3_aa,cdr3_nt
many,TRBJ2-1,.,TRBV5-1,CASRSDLVNEQFF,TGCGCCAGCAGGTCGGACCTAGTAAACGAGCAGTTCTTC
many,TRBJ2-3,.,TRBV20-1,CSASGGAGGTDTQYF,TGCAGTGCTAGTGGGGGGGCCGGTGGCACAGATACGCAGTATTTT
many,TRBJ2-7,TRBD2,TRBV9,CASSVGGGNEQYF,TGTGCCAGCAGCGTAGGCGGGGGGAACGAGCAGTACTTC
many,TRBJ2-7,.,TRBV7-9,CASSLFNEQYF,TGTGCCAGCAGCTTATTTAACGAGCAGTACTTC
few,TRBJ2-5,TRBD1,TRBV6-1,CASSVQGAEETQYF,TGTGCCAGCAGTGTACAGGGGGCTGAAGAGACCCAGTACTTC
.,TRBJ2-3,.,TRBV11-2,CASTLEGGASDTQYF,TGTGCCAGCACCTTAGAAGGGGGGGCATCAGATACGCAGTATTTT
.,TRBJ2-1,TRBD1,TRBV10-3,CAIRIQGGTYNEQFF,TGTGCCATCAGGATACAGGGGGGTACCTACAATGAGCAGTTCTTC
few,TRBJ1-5,.,TRBV5-1,CASSTTPGSQPQHF,TGCGCCAGCAGCACGACTCCGGGGTCTCAGCCCCAGCATTTT
few,TRBJ2-4,.,TRBV7-2,CASSFSQAPAKNIQYF,TGTGCCAGCAGCTTCTCTCAGGCCCCCGCCAAAAACATTCAGTACTTC
few,TRBJ2-3,.,TRBV6-5,CASSTTGRTTDTQYF,TGTGCCAGCAGTACTACGGGACGGACGACAGATACGCAGTATTTT
few,TRBJ1-5,.,TRBV20-1,CSASAGFRNQPQHF,TGCAGTGCTAGTGCGGGGTTTCGGAATCAGCCCCAGCATTTT
many,TRBJ1-1,.,TRBV4-1,CASSQGPPGGTEAFF,TGCGCCAGCAGCCAAGGACCACCAGGAGGCACTGAAGCTTTCTTT
few,TRBJ2-3,.,TRBV20-1,CSASPGPGTDTQYF,TGCAGTGCTAGCCCGGGCCCGGGCACAGATACGCAGTATTTT
.,TRBJ1-2,TRBD1,TRBV29-1,CSVEVLKGASGYTF,TGCAGCGTTGAAGTCCTCAAGGGGGCAAGTGGCTACACCTTC
few,TRBJ2-1,.,TRBV7-2,CASSSYSANEQFF,TGTGCCAGCAGCTCCTATTCCGCCAATGAGCAGTTCTTC
few,TRBJ2-3,TRBD2,TRBV12-3/TRBV12-4,CASSPTGLGSTDTQYF,TGTGCCAGCAGTCCAACGGGACTAGGCTCTACAGATACGCAGTATTTT
many,TRBJ1-2,.,TRBV12-3/TRBV12-4,CAIDGNSYGYTF,TGTGCCATCGACGGAAACAGCTATGGCTACACCTTC
few,TRBJ2-7,TRBD1,TRBV19,CASGGQASSYEQYF,TGTGCCAGTGGCGGACAGGCCAGCTCCTACGAGCAGTACTTC
many,TRBJ2-2,TRBD1,TRBV29-1,CSVGGQGATGELFF,TGCAGCGTTGGGGGACAGGGGGCCACCGGGGAGCTGTTTTTT
many,TRBJ1-1,.,TRBV7-8,CASSLGATEAFF,TGTGCCAGCAGCCTGGGGGCCACTGAAGCTTTCTTT